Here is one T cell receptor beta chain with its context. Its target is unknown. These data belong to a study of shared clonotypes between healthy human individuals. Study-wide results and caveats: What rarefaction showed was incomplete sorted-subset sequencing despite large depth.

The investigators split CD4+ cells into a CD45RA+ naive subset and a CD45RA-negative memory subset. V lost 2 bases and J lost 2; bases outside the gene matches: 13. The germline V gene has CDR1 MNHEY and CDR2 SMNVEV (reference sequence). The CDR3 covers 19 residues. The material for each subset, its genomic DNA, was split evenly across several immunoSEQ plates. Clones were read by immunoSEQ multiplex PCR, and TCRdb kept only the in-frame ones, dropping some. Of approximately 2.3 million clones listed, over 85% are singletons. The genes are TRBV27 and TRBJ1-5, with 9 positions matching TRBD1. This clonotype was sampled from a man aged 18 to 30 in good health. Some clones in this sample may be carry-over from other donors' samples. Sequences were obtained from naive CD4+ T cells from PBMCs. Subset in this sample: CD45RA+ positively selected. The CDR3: CASSLIGTGRPAGNQPQHF. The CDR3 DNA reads TGTGCCAGCAGTTTAATCGGGACAGGGCGCCCGGCGGGCAATCAGCCCCAGCATTTT.